These T cell receptor beta chains were read from a single sample in a study of Graves' ophthalmopathy and Graves' hyperthyroidism. TCRdb reprocessed the multiplex PCR reads with MiXCR, giving one entry per CDR3 protein. The sample carries fewer than 600,000 distinct CDR3 sequences, about an eighth recorded once. The specimen sequenced was blood. The receptors were gathered from a woman under 40 with Graves' ophthalmopathy. Both conserved end residues are part of each CDR3. The D gene is left open where the match is weak. Some rows mark clone size as missing; the rest say once, few, many or name a class of expanded clone.

V gene: TRBV6-5; clone size: .; D gene: .; J gene: TRBJ1-1; CDR3 DNA: TGTGCCAGCATTAGTCGGGGGGGCACTGAAGCTTTCTTT; CDR3 protein: CASISRGGTEAFF
V gene: TRBV6-1; clone size: .; D gene: TRBD2; J gene: TRBJ2-5; CDR3 DNA: TGTGCCAGCAGTGCAACCCGGACTAGCGGGGGATACCAAGAGACCAAGTACTTC; CDR3 protein: CASSATRTSGGYQETKYF
V gene: TRBV20-1; clone size: .; D gene: TRBD1; J gene: TRBJ2-5; CDR3 DNA: TGCAGTGCCTCGCGGCCACAGGGGGCTGAGGAGACCCAGTACTTC; CDR3 protein: CSASRPQGAEETQYF
V gene: TRBV6-5; clone size: .; D gene: .; J gene: TRBJ2-5; CDR3 DNA: TGTGCCAGCAGTTACAAGGACCTCTACGCGCTGTACTTC; CDR3 protein: CASSYKDLYALYF
V gene: TRBV14; clone size: few; D gene: .; J gene: TRBJ1-1; CDR3 DNA: TGTGCCAGCAGCCAAGAATTACAGGGTTACACTGAAGCTTTCTTT; CDR3 protein: CASSQELQGYTEAFF
V gene: TRBV3-1; clone size: many; D gene: TRBD1; J gene: TRBJ1-5; CDR3 DNA: TGTGCCAGCAGCCGACAGGGGGTAAATCAGCCCCAGCATTTT; CDR3 protein: CASSRQGVNQPQHF
V gene: TRBV20-1; clone size: many; D gene: .; J gene: TRBJ1-5; CDR3 DNA: TGCAGTGCTAGTGGGACTGCAGGCCTGCAGCCCCAGCATTTT; CDR3 protein: CSASGTAGLQPQHF
V gene: TRBV19; clone size: many; D gene: .; J gene: TRBJ2-5; CDR3 DNA: TGTGCCAGTAGTATGGATAAGTTCAAAGAGACCCAGTACTTC; CDR3 protein: CASSMDKFKETQYF
V gene: TRBV24-1; clone size: many; D gene: .; J gene: TRBJ1-5; CDR3 DNA: TGTGCCACCGCAGGGCAGGGACGCCTCAATCAGCCCCAGCATTTT; CDR3 protein: CATAGQGRLNQPQHF
V gene: TRBV14; clone size: many; D gene: TRBD1; J gene: TRBJ2-4; CDR3 DNA: TGTGCCAAATCCCCCAGGGGAAAGGAAAAACAGGGGGAGTTC; CDR3 protein: CAKSPRGKEKQGEF
V gene: TRBV3-1; clone size: .; D gene: TRBD1; J gene: TRBJ2-7; CDR3 DNA: TGTGCCAGCAGCCAAGCAACAGGGGGCTACGAGCAGTACTTC; CDR3 protein: CASSQATGGYEQYF
V gene: TRBV6-5; clone size: many; D gene: TRBD1; J gene: TRBJ2-7; CDR3 DNA: TGTGCCAGCAAACCGGGACAGGGCTCCTACGAGCAGTACTTC; CDR3 protein: CASKPGQGSYEQYF
V gene: TRBV4-1; clone size: few; D gene: TRBD1; J gene: TRBJ1-6; CDR3 DNA: TGCGCCAGCAGCCAAGGGCAGGGGGCTAGAAATTCACCCCTCCACTTT; CDR3 protein: CASSQGQGARNSPLHF
V gene: TRBV29-1; clone size: many; D gene: .; J gene: TRBJ2-5; CDR3 DNA: TGCAGCGGGATCCCCGCGGGACTGCAAGAGACCCAGTACTTC; CDR3 protein: CSGIPAGLQETQYF
V gene: TRBV12-3/TRBV12-4; clone size: many; D gene: .; J gene: TRBJ1-1; CDR3 DNA: TGTGCCAGCAGTCCGTTGGCTGAAGCTTTCTTT; CDR3 protein: CASSPLAEAFF
V gene: TRBV10-3; clone size: few; D gene: .; J gene: TRBJ1-1; CDR3 DNA: TGTGCCATCACTCGGGACCTCAACACTGAAGCTTTCTTT; CDR3 protein: CAITRDLNTEAFF
V gene: TRBV6-5; clone size: many; D gene: .; J gene: TRBJ2-7; CDR3 DNA: TGTGCCAGCAGTAGGATAGGGACGTACGAGCAGTACTTC; CDR3 protein: CASSRIGTYEQYF
V gene: TRBV10-3; clone size: .; D gene: TRBD1; J gene: TRBJ1-1; CDR3 DNA: TGTGCCACCCTAACTCGGGACAGGGGTTTTCAGACTGAAGCTTTCTTT; CDR3 protein: CATLTRDRGFQTEAFF
V gene: TRBV5-6; clone size: many; D gene: .; J gene: TRBJ1-1; CDR3 DNA: TGTGCCAGCAGCTTGTACCGAGGCAGGGGAACTGAAGCTTTCTTT; CDR3 protein: CASSLYRGRGTEAFF
V gene: TRBV6-5; clone size: many; D gene: .; J gene: TRBJ2-7; CDR3 DNA: TGTGCCAGCAGTTACGTGTCTGGGCAGGACGAGCAGTACTTC; CDR3 protein: CASSYVSGQDEQYF
V gene: TRBV5-1; clone size: .; D gene: TRBD2; J gene: TRBJ2-5; CDR3 DNA: TGCGCCAGCAGCTTGGGTGCGGGAGGTTTCGCGGAGACCCAGTACTTC; CDR3 protein: CASSLGAGGFAETQYF
V gene: TRBV12-3/TRBV12-4; clone size: many; D gene: TRBD1; J gene: TRBJ1-6; CDR3 DNA: TGTGCCAGCAGTTTAACCGGGACAGGGGTTTCACCCCTCCACTTT; CDR3 protein: CASSLTGTGVSPLHF
V gene: TRBV19; clone size: many; D gene: .; J gene: TRBJ2-5; CDR3 DNA: TGTGCCAGTAGCCCCCGGGACACGGGGACCCAGTACTTC; CDR3 protein: CASSPRDTGTQYF
V gene: TRBV28; clone size: .; D gene: .; J gene: TRBJ1-2; CDR3 DNA: TGTGCCAGCAGTGACGTAGTACAGGGTTATGGCTACACCTTC; CDR3 protein: CASSDVVQGYGYTF
V gene: TRBV3-1; clone size: .; D gene: TRBD1; J gene: TRBJ1-5; CDR3 DNA: TGTGCCAGCAGCCACTACAGGGGAAATCAGCCCCAGCATTTT; CDR3 protein: CASSHYRGNQPQHF
V gene: TRBV5-4; clone size: many; D gene: TRBD1; J gene: TRBJ1-2; CDR3 DNA: TGTGCCAGCAGCGGGGACAGTGACCTCTATGGCTACACCTTC; CDR3 protein: CASSGDSDLYGYTF
V gene: TRBV3-1; clone size: few; D gene: .; J gene: TRBJ2-2; CDR3 DNA: TGTGCCAGCAGCCAATCGCGCGTGAGCCGGGAGCTGTTTTTT; CDR3 protein: CASSQSRVSRELFF